This T cell receptor (beta chain) was obtained from a study of T cells after posttransplantation cyclophosphamide. Using immunoSEQ multiplex PCR, the repertoire was profiled, and TCRdb retains in-frame clones only, with some absent. The sample shows 30,000 to 40,000 clones, none of them appearing just once. This clone was seen at least ten times. The antigen is undetermined. General observations from the study: TRB overlap between skin or GI tissue T cells and blood was limited.

J gave up 7 bases and V 3 bases, and 9 bases lay outside the gene matches. The CDR3 covers 15 residues. Germline CDR1 GTSNPN, CDR2 SVGIG (reference sequence). This TCR was sampled from a man aged 45-65 years in good health, CMV-negative, and a related stem cell transplant donor. This sequence joins TRBV30 and TRBJ2-1, with 10 bases identical to TRBD1. Sequencing was done on a sample of PBMCs. The CDR3 spells CAWSPGTGVANEQFF. As DNA, the CDR3 is TGTGCCTGGAGCCCCGGGACAGGGGTAGCAAATGAGCAGTTCTTC.